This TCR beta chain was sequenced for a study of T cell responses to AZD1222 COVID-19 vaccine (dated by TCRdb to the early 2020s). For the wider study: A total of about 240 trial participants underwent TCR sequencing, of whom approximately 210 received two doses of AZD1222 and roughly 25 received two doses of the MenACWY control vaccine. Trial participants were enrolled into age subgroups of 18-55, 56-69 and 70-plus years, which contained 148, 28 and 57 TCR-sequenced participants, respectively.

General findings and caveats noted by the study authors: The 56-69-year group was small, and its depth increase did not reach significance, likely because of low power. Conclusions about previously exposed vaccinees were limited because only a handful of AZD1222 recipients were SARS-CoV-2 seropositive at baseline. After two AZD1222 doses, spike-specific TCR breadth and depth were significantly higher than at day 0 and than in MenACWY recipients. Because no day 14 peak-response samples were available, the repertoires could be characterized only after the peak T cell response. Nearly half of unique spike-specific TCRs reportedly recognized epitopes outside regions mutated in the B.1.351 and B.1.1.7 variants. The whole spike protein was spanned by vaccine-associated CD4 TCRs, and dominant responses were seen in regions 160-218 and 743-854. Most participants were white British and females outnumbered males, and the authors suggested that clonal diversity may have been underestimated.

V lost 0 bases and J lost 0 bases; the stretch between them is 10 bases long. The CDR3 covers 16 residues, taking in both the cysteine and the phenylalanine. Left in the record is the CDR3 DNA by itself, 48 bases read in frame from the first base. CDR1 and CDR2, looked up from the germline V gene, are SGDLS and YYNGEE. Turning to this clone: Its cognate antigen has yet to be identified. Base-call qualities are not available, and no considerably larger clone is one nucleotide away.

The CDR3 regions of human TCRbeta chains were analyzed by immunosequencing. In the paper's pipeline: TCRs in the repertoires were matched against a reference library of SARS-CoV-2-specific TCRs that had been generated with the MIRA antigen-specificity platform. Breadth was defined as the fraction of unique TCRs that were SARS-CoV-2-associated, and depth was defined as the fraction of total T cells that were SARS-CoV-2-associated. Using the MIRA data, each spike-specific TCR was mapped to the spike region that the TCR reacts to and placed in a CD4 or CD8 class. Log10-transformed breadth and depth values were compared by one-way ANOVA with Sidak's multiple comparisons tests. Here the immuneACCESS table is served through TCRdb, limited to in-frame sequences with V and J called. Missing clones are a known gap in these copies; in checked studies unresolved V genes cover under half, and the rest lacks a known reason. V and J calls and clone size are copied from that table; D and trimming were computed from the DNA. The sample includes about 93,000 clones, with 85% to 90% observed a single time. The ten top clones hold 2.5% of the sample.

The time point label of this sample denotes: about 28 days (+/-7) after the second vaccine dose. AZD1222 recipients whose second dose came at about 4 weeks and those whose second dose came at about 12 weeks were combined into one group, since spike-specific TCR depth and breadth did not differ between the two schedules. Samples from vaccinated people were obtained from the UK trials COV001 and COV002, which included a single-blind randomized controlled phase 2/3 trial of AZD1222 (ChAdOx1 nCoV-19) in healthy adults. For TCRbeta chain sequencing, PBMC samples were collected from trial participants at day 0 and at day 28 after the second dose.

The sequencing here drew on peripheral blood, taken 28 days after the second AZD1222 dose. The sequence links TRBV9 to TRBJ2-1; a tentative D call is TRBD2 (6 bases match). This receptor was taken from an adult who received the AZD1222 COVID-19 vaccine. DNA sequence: TGTGCCAGCAGCGTAGTCGCGGGGAGCTCCTACAATGAGCAGTTCTTC. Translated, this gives CASSVVAGSSYNEQFF.